This T cell receptor (beta chain) came from a study of response to subunit inactivated influenza vaccine. Whole-study findings and limits: Each seasonal flu vaccination may recruit only limited new T cells, authors suggested.

CDR3 length: 17 amino acids. V was pared by 5 bases and J by 0 bases, with 17 bases between. TCRdb processed the RT-PCR reads anew with MiXCR; each CDR3 protein has one entry. The sample records 650,000 to 800,000 distinct CDR3 sequences, around 13% being singletons. This clonotype was recorded a few times. As yet, its antigen is unknown. The input for sequencing was PBMCs from blood, taken less than 15 days before vaccination. This receptor was identified in a man between 50 and 59 years old who received an inactivated influenza vaccine. The V gene is TRBV12-3 or TRBV12-4, the J gene TRBJ2-1; D is perhaps TRBD1 (6 bases). The CDR3, as DNA: TGTGCCAGCAGTCCTGAAGGGGGTTACCTCTCCTACAATGAGCAGTTCTTC. Its protein product is CASSPEGGYLSYNEQFF.